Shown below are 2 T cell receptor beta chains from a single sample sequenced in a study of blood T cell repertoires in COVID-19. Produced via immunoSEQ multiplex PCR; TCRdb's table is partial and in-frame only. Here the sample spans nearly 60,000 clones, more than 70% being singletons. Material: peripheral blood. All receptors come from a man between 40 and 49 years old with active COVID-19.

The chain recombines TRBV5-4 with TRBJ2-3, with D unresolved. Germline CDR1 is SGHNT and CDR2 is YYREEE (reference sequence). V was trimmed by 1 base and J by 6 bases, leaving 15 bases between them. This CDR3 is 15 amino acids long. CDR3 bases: TGTGCCAGCAGCTTGTTGCCCCGAATGGGCGATACGCAGTATTTT. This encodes CASSLLPRMGDTQYF.

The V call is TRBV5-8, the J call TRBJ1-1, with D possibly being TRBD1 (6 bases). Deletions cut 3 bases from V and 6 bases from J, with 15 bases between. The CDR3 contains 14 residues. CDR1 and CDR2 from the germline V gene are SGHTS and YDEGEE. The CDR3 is CASSSFTGYAEAFF. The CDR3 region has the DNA TGTGCCAGCAGCTCGTTTACAGGGTATGCTGAAGCTTTCTTT.